The clone carrying this T cell receptor beta chain was observed many times. Its target is unknown. This entry is derived from a study of CD8+CD57+ T cells in acquired aplastic anemia. Study information: Sorted cells (CD4+ and CD8+) yielded DNA amounts that averaged about 3.4 ug.

The study profiled TCR beta VDJ and CDR3 using genomic DNA as template. TCRdb analysed the reads with MiXCR anew, one entry per CDR3 protein. The data show 150,000 to 200,000 distinct CDR3 sequences, with 47% seen just once and 1.1% held by the top ten. Germline CDR1 is LNHDA and CDR2 is SQIVND (reference sequence). The CDR3 covers 14 residues. V was trimmed by 3 bases and J by 3 bases, leaving 9 bases between them. All patients picked for sequencing had shown, by flow cytometry, an expansion of CD8+CD57+ cells. At the time of blood sampling, patients had not yet received any therapy. Broader study findings: The same twenty-nine CD8+ CDR3 sequences occurred in patients and in controls.

The V gene is TRBV19, the J gene TRBJ2-1; a possible D gene is TRBD1 (6 bases). The TCR was taken from a human donor with aplastic anemia. The sequenced material came from sorted CD4+, CD8+, or CD8+CD57+ T cells (not recorded which) from PBMCs. CDR3 in DNA: TGTGCCAGTAGTATTCTAGGGGGCTACAATGAGCAGTTCTTC. Translation: CASSILGGYNEQFF.